This TCR beta chain appears in the sequencing data of a study of sequential checkpoint blockade in melanoma. The wider study: First-line arms were nivolumab then ipilimumab, or the reverse, randomized 1:1. Maintenance nivolumab came after either treatment sequence.

Treatment meaning: randomized to nivolumab then ipilimumab (arm A) or the reverse (arm B). J gave up 0 bases and V 0 bases, and 2 bases lay outside the gene matches. The CDR3 covers 15 residues. Germline CDR1 LGHNA, CDR2 YNFKEQ. Sequencing was performed with immunoSEQ multiplex PCR; in TCRdb, only in-frame clones are kept and a portion is missing. The data show about 6,200 clones, approximately 51% seen once. This clone was seen more than once but under ten times. The V gene is TRBV4-2, the J gene TRBJ2-7; 7 bases are a match to TRBD1. This receptor was identified in a human donor with melanoma. The material sequenced was CD8+ T cells sorted from blood (inferred from file names), taken from a patient given nivolumab and ipilimumab in sequence. The CDR3 loop reads CASSQEGDSSYEQYF. Here the CDR3 DNA reads TGTGCCAGCAGCCAAGAAGGGGACAGCTCCTACGAGCAGTACTTC.